This TCR beta chain was identified during a study of shared T cell receptors in the human thymus. The CDR3 loop spans 14 amino acids. Germline assignment: CDR1 SGHRS and CDR2 YFSETQ. The germline V and J ends were trimmed by 5 bases and 5 bases, with 16 bases remaining between them. This table comes from immunoSEQ multiplex PCR, and its TCRdb copy is limited to in-frame clones, with some not included. The repertoire holds around 730,000 clones, with approximately 85% as singletons. These same data were also listed under a study on human thymus T cells. From that second work: Thymic TCR repertoires of unrelated people reportedly overlapped highly.

The sequenced sample was thymocytes. This TCR derives from a girl under three years old with a congenital heart defect. The V gene is TRBV5-1, the J gene TRBJ1-2, with D tentatively TRBD1 (6 bases). The CDR3 nucleotides read TGCGCCAGCAGTTATAGAGCGGACAGTTATGGCTACACCTTC. Encoded protein: CASSYRADSYGYTF.